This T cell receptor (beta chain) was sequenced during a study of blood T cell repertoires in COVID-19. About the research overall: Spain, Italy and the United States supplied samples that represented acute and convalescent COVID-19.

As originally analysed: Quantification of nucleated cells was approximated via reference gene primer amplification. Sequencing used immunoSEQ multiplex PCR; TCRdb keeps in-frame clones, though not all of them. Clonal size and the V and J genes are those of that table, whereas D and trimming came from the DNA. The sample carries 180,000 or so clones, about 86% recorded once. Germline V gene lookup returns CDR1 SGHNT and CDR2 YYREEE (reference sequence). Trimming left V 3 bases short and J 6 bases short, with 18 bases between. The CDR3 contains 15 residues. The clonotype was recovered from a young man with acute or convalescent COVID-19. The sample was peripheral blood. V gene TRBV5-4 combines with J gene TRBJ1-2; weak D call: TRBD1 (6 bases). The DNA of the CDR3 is TGTGCCAGCAGCTCCAGCCTAGGGGGAAGGGATGGCTACACCTTC. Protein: CASSSSLGGRDGYTF.